This T cell receptor beta chain came from a study of vaccination and CD4 T cells after COVID-19. Regarding the study as a whole: SARS-CoV-2-reactive clonotypes showed a nonsignificant median rise from about 22 to 38.

The CDR3 is made up of 15 amino acids. V lost 5 bases and J lost 6; bases outside the gene matches: 10. Germline values: CDR1 SGHNT, CDR2 YENEEA. TCRdb reanalysed the PCR reads using MiXCR and keeps one entry per CDR3 protein. The repertoire has 20,000 to 25,000 distinct CDR3 sequences, about 60% of them found once; the top ten carry 1.1%. This clonotype was observed a handful of times. Its antigen is not identified. The sample consisted of CD4+ T cells from blood, taken before SARS-CoV-2 vaccination. The receptor was derived from a human donor who had recovered from COVID-19. The chain links TRBV11-3 to TRBJ2-7; 10 bases align to TRBD1. For the CDR3, the DNA is TGTGCCAGCAGCATGAGGGGGACAGGGGCCTCCGAGCAGTACTTC. It translates to CASSMRGTGASEQYF.